The rows below give T cell receptor beta chains drawn from one sample of a study of Ad26.COV2.S vaccination and SARS-CoV-2 variants. Here immunoSEQ multiplex PCR was the method, and the copy in TCRdb shows in-frame clones only, minus some. This sample has 300,000 to 400,000 clones, with 65% to 90% found just once. The material sequenced was peripheral blood, taken in a trial of Ad26.COV2.S vaccine versus placebo. Every receptor here comes from a person between 18 and 59 years old who received the Ad26.COV2.S COVID-19 vaccine or a placebo. Both conserved end residues are part of each CDR3. Each record gives: D gene, V gene, J gene, clone size, CDR3 DNA, CDR3 protein. D genes are given only for firm matches. For some rows the clone size is stated as once, few or many, or as a class when expanded; others skip it.

TRBD1	TRBV29-1	TRBJ2-7	NA	TGCAGCGCCCGGACAGGGGTGCACGAGCAGTACTTC	CSARTGVHEQYF
NA	TRBV7-9	TRBJ1-2	NA	TGTGCCAGCAGCTCCGGACAGCCTAACTATGGCTACACCTTC	CASSSGQPNYGYTF
NA	TRBV19	TRBJ1-1	NA	TGTGCCAGTAGTATAGTCCCCGGGAACACTGAAGCTTTCTTT	CASSIVPGNTEAFF
TRBD2	TRBV19	TRBJ2-1	NA	TGTGCCAGTAGCTCCTTCCCACTAGCGGCAGATGGAGATGAGCAGTTCTTC	CASSSFPLAADGDEQFF
TRBD2	TRBV11-2	TRBJ2-1	NA	TGTGCCAGCAGCTTAGGGGGACTAGCGGGCGGGAGGGAGCAGTTCTTC	CASSLGGLAGGREQFF
TRBD1	TRBV14	TRBJ1-1	NA	TGTGCCAGCAGCCAAGATCTTGGACAGGGGGACACTGAAGCTTTCTTT	CASSQDLGQGDTEAFF
NA	TRBV11-3	TRBJ2-3	NA	TGTGCCAGCAGCTTAGGTAAACCCACAGATACGCAGTATTTT	CASSLGKPTDTQYF
NA	TRBV2	TRBJ1-2	NA	TGTGCCAGCAGCCCCACCACATATGGCTACACCTTC	CASSPTTYGYTF
TRBD1	TRBV4-3	TRBJ2-4	NA	TGCGCCAGCAGCCAGGGACAGGGGATAGCCAAAAACATTCAGTACTTC	CASSQGQGIAKNIQYF
NA	TRBV4-3	TRBJ1-6	few	TGCGCCAGCAGCCCAGGGGCAGGAGATTCACCCCTCCACTTT	CASSPGAGDSPLHF
NA	TRBV25-1	TRBJ1-2	NA	TGTGCCAGCAGTGGGGTGGGGACCTACTCTGGCTACACCTTC	CASSGVGTYSGYTF
NA	TRBV14	TRBJ2-5	NA	TGTGCCAGCAGCCAAGGGGAAACCCGAGAGACCCAGTACTTC	CASSQGETRETQYF
NA	TRBV11-2	TRBJ1-1	few	TGTGCCAGCAGACCTACCGGGATGAACACTGAAGCTTTCTTT	CASRPTGMNTEAFF
NA	TRBV4-3	TRBJ2-1	NA	TGCGCCAGCAGCGAAGGAGAGCAATCCTACAATGAGCAGTTCTTC	CASSEGEQSYNEQFF
NA	TRBV28	TRBJ1-4	NA	TGTGCCAGCAGTCCGGATGTTGGGGAAAAACTGTTTTTT	CASSPDVGEKLFF
TRBD2	TRBV7-3	TRBJ2-2	NA	TGTGCCAGCAGCCGACTAGCGAGCACCGGGGAGCTGTTTTTT	CASSRLASTGELFF
NA	TRBV5-1	TRBJ2-2	NA	TGCGCCAGCAGCTTGGCCCCTCTGGGGGTCGGGGAGCTGTTTTTT	CASSLAPLGVGELFF
NA	TRBV6-2/TRBV6-3	TRBJ2-2	once	TGTGCCAGCAGTTACTCAAAGTTCGGGGAGCTGTTTTTT	CASSYSKFGELFF
TRBD1	TRBV6-5	TRBJ2-7	NA	TGTGCCAGCAGGCTACAGGGGGGTACCTCCTACGAGCAGTACTTC	CASRLQGGTSYEQYF
NA	TRBV7-9	TRBJ2-7	NA	TGTGCCAGCAGCTTCGGGGGGCGCTTCTACGAGCAGTACTTC	CASSFGGRFYEQYF
NA	TRBV5-1	TRBJ2-2	NA	TGCGCCAGCAGGAGGTCACAAGAACGCACCGGGGAGCTGTTTTTT	CASRRSQERTGELFF
NA	TRBV5-1	TRBJ2-3	once	TGCGCCAGCAGCTTTCGGGGTTCCGGTTGGGATACGCAGTATTTT	CASSFRGSGWDTQYF
TRBD1	TRBV7-2	TRBJ1-5	NA	TGTGCCAGCAGCTCCGCCGGGACAGGCAATCAGCCCCAGCATTTT	CASSSAGTGNQPQHF
NA	TRBV5-6	TRBJ1-3	few	TGTGCCAGCAGCTTGGAGGACCTCTCTGGAAACACCATATATTTT	CASSLEDLSGNTIYF
NA	TRBV11-1	TRBJ1-1	once	TGTGCCAGCAGCTTAGGTTCAAACCTGAACACTGAAGCTTTCTTT	CASSLGSNLNTEAFF
NA	TRBV7-9	TRBJ1-5	NA	TGTGCCAGCAGCTTGGTTGAAGATCAGCCCCAGCATTTT	CASSLVEDQPQHF
TRBD2	TRBV4-1	TRBJ2-1	NA	TGCGCCAGCAGCCAAAGGACTAGCGTAAGCAATGAGCAGTTCTTC	CASSQRTSVSNEQFF
TRBD1	TRBV5-1	TRBJ2-3	NA	TGCGCCAGCAGCTTGAACAGCCAGGGGGTCACAGATACGCAGTATTTT	CASSLNSQGVTDTQYF
TRBD2	TRBV28	TRBJ2-1	NA	TGTGCCAGCAGGCCTAGCGGTGGGTCCTACAATGAGCAGTTCTTC	CASRPSGGSYNEQFF
NA	TRBV9	TRBJ2-7	NA	TGTGCCAGCAGCTCCGGGACGTCCCACGAGCAGTACTTC	CASSSGTSHEQYF
NA	TRBV28	TRBJ1-2	NA	TGTGCCAGCAGGAAACAGGGCGGCTATGGCTACACCTTC	CASRKQGGYGYTF
TRBD1	TRBV19	TRBJ1-1	NA	TGTGCCAGTATGCCAGGGACAGGGGGAATGAACACTGAAGCTTTCTTT	CASMPGTGGMNTEAFF
TRBD1	TRBV27	TRBJ1-5	NA	TGTGCCAGCAGCCCCATAACAACAGGGGGTGGCAATCAGCCCCAGCATTTT	CASSPITTGGGNQPQHF
TRBD2	TRBV19	TRBJ2-4	NA	TGTGCCAGTAGTATAAGACTAGCGGGATCGGTGGCCAAAAACATTCAGTACTTC	CASSIRLAGSVAKNIQYF
NA	TRBV7-9	TRBJ2-5	NA	TGTGCCAGCAGCTCAAAACTCCGGGCGTACCAAGAGACCCAGTACTTC	CASSSKLRAYQETQYF
NA	TRBV4-1	TRBJ1-2	NA	TGCGCCAGCAGCCAAGAGGGCAGGGGTCTTGGCTACACCTTC	CASSQEGRGLGYTF